The rows below give T cell receptor beta chains drawn from one sample of a study of blood T cells in healthy people across ages. TCRdb reprocessed the 5' RACE reads with MiXCR, giving one entry per CDR3 protein. The table has approximately 1.5 million distinct CDR3 sequences, 40% to 45% seen once. Sequencing was performed on blood. The receptor set was obtained from a woman under 30 in good health. Each CDR3 is given with its conserved first and last residue. Each record gives: J gene, V gene, D gene, CDR3 length, clone size, CDR3 DNA, CDR3 protein. The D gene is left open where the match is weak. Some rows mark clone size as missing; the rest say once, few, many or name a class of expanded clone.

j_call: TRBJ2-1
v_call: TRBV28
d_call: NA
cdr3_length: 12
clone_size: NA
cdr3_nt: TGTGCGTGTGGAAGCTCCTACAATGAGCAGTTCTTC
cdr3_aa: CACGSSYNEQFF

j_call: TRBJ1-2
v_call: TRBV6-2/TRBV6-3
d_call: NA
cdr3_length: 13
clone_size: few
cdr3_nt: TGTGCCAGCTCCCTACGTACACCGTATGGCTACACCTTC
cdr3_aa: CASSLRTPYGYTF

j_call: TRBJ2-7
v_call: TRBV7-2
d_call: TRBD1
cdr3_length: 13
clone_size: NA
cdr3_nt: TGTGCCAGCAGCTTAGCGGGGACAGTGACGCAGTACTTC
cdr3_aa: CASSLAGTVTQYF

j_call: TRBJ2-4
v_call: TRBV12-3/TRBV12-4
d_call: TRBD2
cdr3_length: 16
clone_size: few
cdr3_nt: TGTGCCAGCAGCCTCAGCGGGAGCAGGGCCAAAAACATTCAGTACTTC
cdr3_aa: CASSLSGSRAKNIQYF

j_call: TRBJ2-3
v_call: TRBV6-2/TRBV6-3
d_call: TRBD2
cdr3_length: 18
clone_size: few
cdr3_nt: TGTGCCAGCAGTTACTCAAGCGGGAGACCCCTTAGCACAGATACGCAGTATTTT
cdr3_aa: CASSYSSGRPLSTDTQYF

j_call: TRBJ1-2
v_call: TRBV6-5
d_call: NA
cdr3_length: 13
clone_size: NA
cdr3_nt: TGTGCCAGCAAGGCGGAGACTAACTATGGCTACACCTTC
cdr3_aa: CASKAETNYGYTF

j_call: TRBJ1-2
v_call: TRBV20-1
d_call: NA
cdr3_length: 13
clone_size: NA
cdr3_nt: TGCAGTGCTAGAGTCTATACTAACTATGGCTACACCTTC
cdr3_aa: CSARVYTNYGYTF

j_call: TRBJ1-5
v_call: TRBV7-2
d_call: NA
cdr3_length: 14
clone_size: NA
cdr3_nt: TGTGCCAGCAGCTTTAGGGGGGCCGCTCAGCCCCAGCATTTT
cdr3_aa: CASSFRGAAQPQHF

j_call: TRBJ2-3
v_call: TRBV10-3
d_call: NA
cdr3_length: 14
clone_size: once
cdr3_nt: TGTGCCATCAGTGAGTCTGATAGCAGGGATACGCAGTATTTT
cdr3_aa: CAISESDSRDTQYF

j_call: TRBJ2-3
v_call: TRBV20-1
d_call: TRBD1
cdr3_length: 17
clone_size: NA
cdr3_nt: TGCAGTGCACGGGACAGGGTCAAAGTCTGGCACACAGATACGCAGTATTTT
cdr3_aa: CSARDRVKVWHTDTQYF

j_call: TRBJ1-2
v_call: TRBV3-1
d_call: NA
cdr3_length: 14
clone_size: NA
cdr3_nt: TGTGCCGGCAGCCAAGGAGGATCGGCATACGGCTACACCTTC
cdr3_aa: CAGSQGGSAYGYTF

j_call: TRBJ2-1
v_call: TRBV4-3
d_call: NA
cdr3_length: 13
clone_size: many
cdr3_nt: TGCGCCAGCAGCCAAGATCCCCACAATGAGCAGTTCTTC
cdr3_aa: CASSQDPHNEQFF

j_call: TRBJ2-1
v_call: TRBV20-1
d_call: NA
cdr3_length: 14
clone_size: NA
cdr3_nt: TGCAGTGCGTGGGACCACCGGGACTACAATGAGCAGTTCTTC
cdr3_aa: CSAWDHRDYNEQFF

j_call: TRBJ2-5
v_call: TRBV27
d_call: TRBD1
cdr3_length: 16
clone_size: few
cdr3_nt: TGTGCCAGCAGTCGACGTCTAGGGACAGAGCAAGAGACCCAGTACTTC
cdr3_aa: CASSRRLGTEQETQYF

j_call: TRBJ1-5
v_call: TRBV20-1
d_call: NA
cdr3_length: 13
clone_size: NA
cdr3_nt: TGCAGTGCTCCCGGGTCACTAAATCAGCCCCAGCATTTT
cdr3_aa: CSAPGSLNQPQHF

j_call: TRBJ1-2
v_call: TRBV7-9
d_call: NA
cdr3_length: 15
clone_size: NA
cdr3_nt: TGTGCCAGCAGTCGTCCCCAGGGGCTGGTTTATGGCTACACCTTC
cdr3_aa: CASSRPQGLVYGYTF

j_call: TRBJ1-4
v_call: TRBV21-1
d_call: NA
cdr3_length: 15
clone_size: few
cdr3_nt: TGTGCCAGCAGCAACCGGACAGGAACTAATGAAAAACTGTTTTTT
cdr3_aa: CASSNRTGTNEKLFF

j_call: TRBJ2-3
v_call: TRBV28
d_call: NA
cdr3_length: 13
clone_size: few
cdr3_nt: TGTGCCAGCAGTTCGATGAGCACAGATACGCAGTATTTT
cdr3_aa: CASSSMSTDTQYF

j_call: TRBJ1-4
v_call: TRBV14
d_call: NA
cdr3_length: 15
clone_size: NA
cdr3_nt: TGTGCCAGCAGCCAAGAGGGGATTAGTAATGAAAAACTGTTTTTT
cdr3_aa: CASSQEGISNEKLFF

j_call: TRBJ1-2
v_call: TRBV7-9
d_call: NA
cdr3_length: 15
clone_size: NA
cdr3_nt: NA
cdr3_aa: CASSFTGNYGYTFGF

j_call: TRBJ2-1
v_call: TRBV7-2
d_call: NA
cdr3_length: 13
clone_size: NA
cdr3_nt: TGTGCCAGCAGCGCTATGTCTCGTCATGAGCAGTTCTTC
cdr3_aa: CASSAMSRHEQFF

j_call: TRBJ2-3
v_call: TRBV4-3
d_call: TRBD2
cdr3_length: 16
clone_size: many
cdr3_nt: TGCGCCAGCAGCCAATTTAGCGGGGGGGTGTCCGGAACGCAGTATTTT
cdr3_aa: CASSQFSGGVSGTQYF

j_call: TRBJ1-1
v_call: TRBV19
d_call: NA
cdr3_length: 13
clone_size: NA
cdr3_nt: TGTGCCAGTAGTACTTCAGGGGTCAATGAAGCTTTCTTT
cdr3_aa: CASSTSGVNEAFF

j_call: TRBJ1-5
v_call: TRBV12-3/TRBV12-4
d_call: NA
cdr3_length: 14
clone_size: few
cdr3_nt: TGTGCCAGCAGCCTGAACAGGGCCGGGCAGCCCCAGCATTTT
cdr3_aa: CASSLNRAGQPQHF

j_call: TRBJ1-6
v_call: TRBV20-1
d_call: NA
cdr3_length: 16
clone_size: NA
cdr3_nt: TGCAGTGCTAGCAACGGCCGCACGGACTATAATTCACCCCTCCACTTT
cdr3_aa: CSASNGRTDYNSPLHF

j_call: TRBJ2-5
v_call: TRBV6-6
d_call: TRBD1
cdr3_length: 14
clone_size: NA
cdr3_nt: TGTGCCAGCAGACAACAGGGGGTTGGGGAGACCCAGTACTTC
cdr3_aa: CASRQQGVGETQYF

j_call: TRBJ1-2
v_call: TRBV16
d_call: NA
cdr3_length: 16
clone_size: NA
cdr3_nt: TGTGCCAGCAGCCAATTGAACACAGCCCTTAACTATGGCTACACCTTC
cdr3_aa: CASSQLNTALNYGYTF

j_call: TRBJ2-7
v_call: TRBV29-1
d_call: NA
cdr3_length: 12
clone_size: many
cdr3_nt: TGCAGCGTTGTAGGACAATCCTACGAGCAGTACTTC
cdr3_aa: CSVVGQSYEQYF

j_call: TRBJ2-7
v_call: TRBV3-1
d_call: NA
cdr3_length: 13
clone_size: NA
cdr3_nt: TGTGCCAGCAGCCACGGGGCGGGCTACGAGCAGTACTTC
cdr3_aa: CASSHGAGYEQYF

j_call: TRBJ2-5
v_call: TRBV3-1
d_call: TRBD2
cdr3_length: 12
clone_size: once
cdr3_nt: TGTGCCAGCACCCTAGCGGAAGAGACCCAGTACTTC
cdr3_aa: CASTLAEETQYF

j_call: TRBJ1-5
v_call: TRBV12-3/TRBV12-4
d_call: NA
cdr3_length: 13
clone_size: many
cdr3_nt: TGTGCCAGCAGCTTAAGAGGAGATCAGCCCCAGCATTTT
cdr3_aa: CASSLRGDQPQHF

j_call: TRBJ2-1
v_call: TRBV6-5
d_call: NA
cdr3_length: 16
clone_size: few
cdr3_nt: TGTGCCAGCAGTCTTCATGAGGGGACCTCCTACAATGAGCAGTTCTTC
cdr3_aa: CASSLHEGTSYNEQFF

j_call: TRBJ2-1
v_call: TRBV20-1
d_call: TRBD2
cdr3_length: 17
clone_size: NA
cdr3_nt: TGCAGCGCTACGGGACTAGCGGGCTCCAGCTCCTACAATGAGCAGTTCTTC
cdr3_aa: CSATGLAGSSSYNEQFF

j_call: TRBJ2-1
v_call: TRBV12-3/TRBV12-4
d_call: TRBD1
cdr3_length: 11
clone_size: NA
cdr3_nt: TGTGCCAGCAGTCGGACAGGAAACGAGTTCTTC
cdr3_aa: CASSRTGNEFF

j_call: TRBJ1-1
v_call: TRBV20-1
d_call: NA
cdr3_length: 15
clone_size: NA
cdr3_nt: TGCAGTGCTAGAGACCGGACCCGAGGGTACACTGAAGCTTTCTTT
cdr3_aa: CSARDRTRGYTEAFF

j_call: TRBJ2-1
v_call: TRBV24-1
d_call: NA
cdr3_length: 16
clone_size: NA
cdr3_nt: TGTGCCACCAGTCTTGGACCCGGGGGCTCCTACAATGAGCAGTTCTTC
cdr3_aa: CATSLGPGGSYNEQFF

j_call: TRBJ1-2
v_call: TRBV15
d_call: NA
cdr3_length: 14
clone_size: NA
cdr3_nt: TGTGCCACCAGCAGAGATCGCCGGTACTATGGCTACACCTTC
cdr3_aa: CATSRDRRYYGYTF

j_call: TRBJ1-2
v_call: TRBV27
d_call: TRBD1
cdr3_length: 15
clone_size: NA
cdr3_nt: TGTGCCAGCAGTACCTGGACAGGGGAAAACTATGGCTACACCTTC
cdr3_aa: CASSTWTGENYGYTF

j_call: TRBJ1-2
v_call: TRBV6-5
d_call: TRBD1
cdr3_length: 16
clone_size: few
cdr3_nt: TGTGCCAGCACCGTACTACCCGGGGACAGGGCCGGTGGCTACACCTTC
cdr3_aa: CASTVLPGDRAGGYTF

j_call: TRBJ2-1
v_call: TRBV4-1
d_call: NA
cdr3_length: 17
clone_size: NA
cdr3_nt: TGCGCCAGCAGCCATGGGGGGGCGGGGAGCTCCTACAATGAGCAGTTCTTC
cdr3_aa: CASSHGGAGSSYNEQFF

j_call: TRBJ1-5
v_call: TRBV28
d_call: NA
cdr3_length: 14
clone_size: NA
cdr3_nt: TGTGCCAGCACCGAGGGAGGGGAAGGTCAGCCCCAGCATTTT
cdr3_aa: CASTEGGEGQPQHF

j_call: TRBJ2-1
v_call: TRBV12-5
d_call: TRBD2
cdr3_length: 15
clone_size: few
cdr3_nt: TGTGCTAGTGGCGCCGGGACTAGCAGGTACAATGAGCAGTTCTTC
cdr3_aa: CASGAGTSRYNEQFF

j_call: TRBJ2-7
v_call: TRBV7-9
d_call: NA
cdr3_length: 17
clone_size: NA
cdr3_nt: TGTGCCAGCAGTTTTCCGAGGGGGGGACGGGGGGCTCACGAGCAGTACTTC
cdr3_aa: CASSFPRGGRGAHEQYF

j_call: TRBJ2-3
v_call: TRBV6-6
d_call: NA
cdr3_length: 15
clone_size: few
cdr3_nt: TGTGCCAGCAGTTACGGCGAAACCCGCACAGATACGCAGTATTTT
cdr3_aa: CASSYGETRTDTQYF

j_call: TRBJ1-2
v_call: TRBV5-4
d_call: NA
cdr3_length: 13
clone_size: NA
cdr3_nt: TGTGCCAGCAGCTTGGATCCAGGGAATGGCTACACCTTC
cdr3_aa: CASSLDPGNGYTF

j_call: TRBJ1-1
v_call: TRBV6-5
d_call: TRBD1
cdr3_length: 14
clone_size: NA
cdr3_nt: TGTGCCAGCAGTGACAGGGGGCGGTTCACTGAAGCTTTCTTT
cdr3_aa: CASSDRGRFTEAFF

j_call: TRBJ2-5
v_call: TRBV20-1
d_call: TRBD2
cdr3_length: 14
clone_size: NA
cdr3_nt: TGCAGTGCTCTAAGGACTAGCGGACAAGAGACCCAGTACTTC
cdr3_aa: CSALRTSGQETQYF

j_call: TRBJ1-2
v_call: TRBV7-2
d_call: NA
cdr3_length: 16
clone_size: NA
cdr3_nt: TGTGCCAGCAGCTTAGAACCAGCTAAAAACAACTATGGCTACACCTTC
cdr3_aa: CASSLEPAKNNYGYTF

j_call: TRBJ1-2
v_call: TRBV7-2
d_call: NA
cdr3_length: 14
clone_size: few
cdr3_nt: TGTGCCAGCAGCTTATCTGGGGCACCCAATGGCTACACCTTC
cdr3_aa: CASSLSGAPNGYTF

j_call: TRBJ1-2
v_call: TRBV6-6
d_call: TRBD1
cdr3_length: 13
clone_size: few
cdr3_nt: TGTGCCAGCAGGAGAGGACAGGGATTAGGCTACACCTTC
cdr3_aa: CASRRGQGLGYTF

j_call: TRBJ2-1
v_call: TRBV15
d_call: NA
cdr3_length: 13
clone_size: few
cdr3_nt: TGTGCCACCAGCAGAGTGGGCTTCCATGAGCAGTTCTTC
cdr3_aa: CATSRVGFHEQFF

j_call: TRBJ2-1
v_call: TRBV6-5
d_call: NA
cdr3_length: 12
clone_size: NA
cdr3_nt: TGTGCCAGCAGTCCTCTAGCAGGGGGGTGGTTCTTC
cdr3_aa: CASSPLAGGWFF

j_call: TRBJ2-2
v_call: TRBV7-7
d_call: TRBD2
cdr3_length: 17
clone_size: NA
cdr3_nt: TGTGCTAGCAGCAGTGGACTAGCGGGTTACAACACCGGGGAGCTGTTTTTT
cdr3_aa: CASSSGLAGYNTGELFF

j_call: TRBJ2-3
v_call: TRBV27
d_call: TRBD2
cdr3_length: 15
clone_size: NA
cdr3_nt: TGTGCCAGCAGTTTATGGACTAGCCCTACAGATACGCAGTATTTT
cdr3_aa: CASSLWTSPTDTQYF

j_call: TRBJ2-1
v_call: TRBV4-3
d_call: TRBD2
cdr3_length: 16
clone_size: once
cdr3_nt: TGCGCCAGCAGCCAGCTGCGGGGGGCCGAGAACAATGAGCGGTTCTTC
cdr3_aa: CASSQLRGAENNERFF